The rows below give T cell receptor beta chains drawn from one sample of a study of metastatic and nonmetastatic thyroid tumors. TCRdb reanalyzed the PCR reads with MiXCR. This table holds about 14,000 clones, 20% to 30% found once. Material: tumor tissue. These receptors were taken from a female donor with papillary thyroid cancer or a benign thyroid nodule (not recorded which). Some clones in this sample may be carry-over from other donors' samples. Each CDR3 is given with its conserved first and last residue. D genes are given only for firm matches. Some rows mark clone size as missing; the rest say once, few, many or name a class of expanded clone.

v_call,d_call,clone_size,cdr3_length,j_call,cdr3_aa,cdr3_nt
TRBV6-1,TRBD1,medium-sized,14,TRBJ2-2,CASSPLGQTGELFF,TGTGCCAGCAGCCCCTTGGGACAGACCGGGGAGCTGTTTTTT
TRBV27,.,.,13,TRBJ2-5,CASSFGPLETQYF,TGTGCCAGCAGTTTCGGTCCCCTGGAGACCCAGTACTTC
TRBV9,.,many,17,TRBJ1-1,CASSASPGGGRVTEAFF,TGTGCCAGCAGCGCGTCCCCCGGGGGGGGGCGGGTCACTGAAGCTTTCTTT
TRBV10-1,.,.,15,TRBJ2-1,CASSDQGLPYNEQFF,TGCGCCAGCAGTGATCAGGGATTGCCCTACAATGAGCAGTTCTTC
TRBV20-1,.,many,13,TRBJ1-2,CSARPVGNYGYTF,TGCAGTGCCAGGCCGGTAGGAAACTATGGCTACACCTTC
TRBV6-2/TRBV6-3,.,.,15,TRBJ1-3,CASSPRTAAGNTIYF,TGTGCCAGCAGTCCCAGGACAGCAGCTGGAAACACCATATATTTT
TRBV6-1,.,.,15,TRBJ2-7,CASKREGTGSYEQYF,TGTGCCAGCAAAAGAGAGGGGACGGGATCCTACGAGCAGTACTTC
TRBV2,.,medium-sized,12,TRBJ1-1,CASRARGYKAFF,TGTGCCAGCAGGGCTCGGGGCTATAAAGCTTTCTTT
TRBV30,.,.,11,TRBJ2-7,CAWSYAYEQYF,TGTGCCTGGAGCTATGCCTACGAGCAGTACTTC
TRBV5-8,TRBD1,.,16,TRBJ2-7,CASSSETGTGNWGQYF,TGTGCCAGCAGCTCGGAGACCGGGACAGGGAACTGGGGGCAGTACTTC
TRBV5-4,TRBD1,many,15,TRBJ2-7,CASSLRGQGAVEQYF,TGTGCCAGCAGCTTGAGGGGTCAGGGGGCAGTCGAGCAGTACTTC
TRBV6-5,TRBD2,.,15,TRBJ2-1,CASIPGLAGVQWQFF,TGTGCCAGCATTCCTGGACTAGCGGGAGTTCAGTGGCAGTTCTTC
TRBV6-2/TRBV6-3,.,.,15,TRBJ2-4,CASSYSGVAKNIQYF,TGTGCCAGCAGTTACTCAGGGGTAGCCAAAAACATTCAGTACTTC
TRBV18,.,few,14,TRBJ2-5,CASSPGRAQETQYF,TGTGCCAGCTCACCGGGGCGGGCCCAAGAGACCCAGTACTTC
TRBV27,.,medium-sized,14,TRBJ2-2,CASSLSGRTGELFF,TGTGCCAGCAGTTTATCAGGTCGGACCGGGGAGCTGTTTTTT
TRBV2,.,many,14,TRBJ2-7,CASHRTADSYEQYF,TGTGCCAGCCATCGCACAGCCGACTCCTACGAGCAGTACTTC
TRBV3-1,.,many,12,TRBJ1-6,CASSQGHSPLHF,TGTGCCAGCAGCCAAGGCCATTCACCCCTCCACTTT
TRBV9,.,many,14,TRBJ2-3,CASSAGQNTDTQYF,TGTGCCAGCAGCGCAGGACAGAACACAGATACGCAGTATTTT
TRBV11-2,.,.,15,TRBJ2-7,CASSSAGAHLYEQYF,TGTGCCAGCAGCTCAGCCGGGGCACACCTCTACGAGCAGTACTTC
TRBV27,.,.,14,TRBJ2-7,CASSFTANSYEQYF,TGTGCCAGCAGTTTTACCGCTAACTCCTACGAGCAGTACTTC
TRBV5-1,.,.,18,TRBJ1-1,CASSFQPIRADGNTEAFF,TGCGCCAGCAGCTTTCAGCCAATTCGAGCGGACGGGAACACTGAAGCTTTCTTT
TRBV12-3/TRBV12-4,.,few,14,TRBJ1-2,CASRPGRNDYGYTF,TGTGCCAGCAGGCCGGGTCGCAACGATTATGGCTACACCTTC
TRBV20-1,.,many,12,TRBJ1-1,CSARTLNTEAFF,TGCAGTGCTAGAACGTTGAACACTGAAGCTTTCTTT
TRBV24-1,.,.,16,TRBJ2-7,CATSDLMASYSYEQYF,TGTGCCACCAGTGACCTGATGGCTTCGTACTCCTACGAGCAGTACTTC
TRBV6-5,.,few,13,TRBJ1-2,CASSLSVTADYTF,TGTGCCAGCAGTTTATCTGTGACAGCGGACTACACCTTC
TRBV20-1,TRBD1,.,12,TRBJ1-5,CSASRQGQPQHF,TGCAGTGCTAGTAGACAGGGTCAGCCCCAGCATTTT
TRBV6-1,.,.,16,TRBJ1-2,CASSEAGSLNNYGYTF,TGTGCCAGCAGTGAAGCGGGGTCCCTGAACAACTATGGCTACACCTTC
TRBV7-9,TRBD1,.,13,TRBJ2-7,CASSAGTAYEQYF,TGTGCCAGCAGCGCCGGGACAGCTTACGAGCAGTACTTC
TRBV10-2,.,many,11,TRBJ2-5,CAREGGETQYF,TGCGCCAGAGAAGGGGGGGAGACCCAGTACTTC
TRBV27,.,medium-sized,14,TRBJ2-7,CASRSLGGSYEQYF,TGTGCCAGCAGGTCCCTGGGGGGCTCCTACGAGCAGTACTTC
TRBV29-1,TRBD2,many,14,TRBJ2-1,CSVTLSGRGNEQFF,TGCAGCGTGACACTTAGCGGGAGGGGCAATGAGCAGTTCTTC
TRBV25-1,.,few,13,TRBJ2-3,CASKVVALDTQYF,TGTGCCAGCAAGGTGGTAGCATTAGATACGCAGTACTTT
TRBV4-2,TRBD1,medium-sized,16,TRBJ2-7,CASSQEGTGRSYEQYF,TGTGCCAGCAGCCAAGAGGGGACAGGCCGGTCCTACGAGCAGTACTTC
TRBV6-1,TRBD2,.,16,TRBJ2-1,CASSLTSGDSYNEQFF,TGTGCCAGCAGCTTAACTAGCGGTGACTCCTACAATGAGCAGTTCTTC
TRBV6-1,.,.,13,TRBJ1-1,CASIDRGNTEAFF,TGTGCCAGCATTGATCGGGGCAACACTGAAGCTTTCTTT
TRBV7-6,.,.,14,TRBJ2-7,CASSLAGGGYEQYF,TGTGCCAGCAGCTTAGCAGGGGGGGGCTACGAGCAGTACTTC
TRBV19,.,medium-sized,12,TRBJ2-5,CASSKFSETQYF,TGTGCCAGTAGTAAGTTTTCGGAGACCCAGTACTTC
TRBV6-2/TRBV6-3,.,few,13,TRBJ2-3,CASSTKETDTQYF,TGTGCCAGCAGTACAAAGGAGACAGATACGCAGTATTTT
TRBV6-2/TRBV6-3,.,medium-sized,15,TRBJ2-7,CASSYGLASSYEQYF,TGTGCCAGCAGTTACGGGCTAGCGAGCTCCTACGAGCAGTACTTC
TRBV18,TRBD1,many,15,TRBJ2-4,CASSPRDRAKNIQYF,TGTGCCAGCTCACCCCGGGACAGGGCCAAAAACATTCAGTACTTC
TRBV5-1,.,medium-sized,11,TRBJ2-7,CASSPEREQYF,TGCGCCAGCAGCCCTGAAAGGGAGCAGTACTTC
TRBV12-3/TRBV12-4,TRBD1,few,14,TRBJ2-3,CASSFGQGFDTQYF,TGTGCCAGCAGTTTTGGACAGGGGTTCGATACGCAGTATTTT
TRBV20-1,.,many,12,TRBJ2-7,CSARQDYYEQYF,TGCAGTGCTAGACAGGACTACTACGAGCAGTACTTC
TRBV27,.,.,13,TRBJ1-2,CASSFGQLGGYTF,TGTGCCAGCAGTTTCGGACAGTTGGGGGGCTACACCTTC
TRBV27,.,.,14,TRBJ2-7,CASSKLAASTEQYF,TGTGCCAGCAGTAAGCTAGCTGCCTCTACCGAGCAGTACTTC
TRBV7-9,.,many,14,TRBJ2-3,CASSQWLSTDTQYF,TGTGCCAGCAGCCAATGGCTGAGCACAGATACGCAGTATTTT
TRBV7-8,.,.,15,TRBJ2-2,CASSQHGKSSGELFF,TGTGCCAGCAGCCAACACGGGAAAAGTAGCGGGGAGCTGTTTTTT
TRBV5-6,.,.,14,TRBJ2-7,CASILYVGAYEQYF,TGTGCCAGCATCTTGTACGTCGGCGCCTACGAGCAGTACTTC
TRBV6-1,.,.,12,TRBJ2-7,CASSRWGYEQYF,TGTGCCAGCAGTAGATGGGGGTACGAGCAGTACTTC
TRBV4-2,.,many,14,TRBJ2-2,CASSQGGYDGELFF,TGTGCCAGCAGCCAAGGAGGGTATGACGGGGAGCTGTTTTTT
TRBV20-1,.,many,13,TRBJ1-5,CSARVKENQPQHF,TGCAGTGCTAGAGTTAAGGAGAATCAGCCCCAGCATTTT
TRBV20-1,.,.,16,TRBJ2-3,CSANSLGPAEEDTQYF,TGCAGTGCTAATAGCCTGGGGCCAGCGGAAGAAGATACGCAGTATTTT
TRBV28,.,.,14,TRBJ1-5,CASSSTRLYQPQHF,TGTGCCAGTAGTTCGACCCGGCTTTACCAGCCCCAGCATTTT
TRBV28,.,medium-sized,13,TRBJ2-2,CASLKRGTGELFF,TGTGCCAGCCTAAAAAGGGGCACCGGGGAGCTGTTTTTT
TRBV11-2,TRBD2,many,16,TRBJ2-5,CASSLGALAGVETQYF,TGTGCCAGCAGCTTAGGGGCACTAGCGGGAGTAGAGACCCAGTACTTC
TRBV12-3/TRBV12-4,TRBD1,medium-sized,14,TRBJ1-5,CASSFYRGNQPQHF,TGTGCCAGCAGTTTCTACAGGGGAAATCAGCCCCAGCATTTT
TRBV20-1,.,.,15,TRBJ2-1,CSARLSGQPQYEQFF,TGCAGTGCTAGGTTGTCAGGTCAGCCTCAATATGAGCAGTTCTTC
TRBV5-1,.,.,15,TRBJ1-3,CASSRETFSGNTIYF,TGCGCCAGCAGCCGGGAGACATTCTCTGGAAACACCATATATTTT
TRBV6-1,TRBD1,medium-sized,14,TRBJ1-2,CASSPGTAHYGYTF,TGTGCCAGCAGTCCCGGGACAGCGCACTATGGCTACACCTTC